This T cell receptor beta chain was identified in a study of cytomegalovirus exposure and HLA in healthy donors. Whole-study findings and limits: Certain indistinguishable V segments, among them TRBV6-2 and TRBV6-3, were excluded.

The PCR ran on 60 Vbeta and 13 Jbeta primers. Only in-frame clones appear in the TCRdb table, and some are missing; sequencing was by immunoSEQ multiplex PCR. The sample lists tens of thousands of clones, 75% seen once, with under 2.5% in the top ten. In regard to this clone: The antigen remains undetermined.

CDR3 length: 15 residues. From germline, CDR1 is GTSNPN and CDR2 SVGIG (reference sequence). J was trimmed by 3 bases and V by 0 bases; bases with no gene match: 2. The TCR sequence derives from a man aged 40-49 years in good health and CMV-seronegative. Sequenced: PBMCs. This sequence joins TRBV30 and TRBJ2-3; 11 bases match TRBD2. The CDR3 loop is CAWSVRLAGTDTQYF. For the CDR3, the DNA is TGTGCCTGGAGTGTCCGACTAGCGGGGACAGATACGCAGTATTTT. Full variable domain (missing parts from reference TRBV30 and TRBJ2-3): SQTIHQWPATLVQPVGSPLSLECTVEGTSNPNLYWYRQAAGRGLQLLFYSVGIGQISSEVPQNLSASRPQDRQFILSSKKLLLSDSGFYLCAWSVRLAGTDTQYFGPGTRLTVL.